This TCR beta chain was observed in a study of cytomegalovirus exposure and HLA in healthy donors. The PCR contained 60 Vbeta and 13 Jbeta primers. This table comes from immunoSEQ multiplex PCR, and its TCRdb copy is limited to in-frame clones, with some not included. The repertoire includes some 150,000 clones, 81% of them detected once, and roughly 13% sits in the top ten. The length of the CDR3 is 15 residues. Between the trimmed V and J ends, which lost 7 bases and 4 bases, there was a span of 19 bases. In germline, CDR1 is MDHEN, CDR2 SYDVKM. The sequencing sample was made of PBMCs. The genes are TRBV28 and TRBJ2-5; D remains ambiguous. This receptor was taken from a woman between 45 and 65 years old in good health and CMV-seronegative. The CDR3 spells CASKQQDKVGETQYF. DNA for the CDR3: TGTGCCAGCAAACAGCAAGACAAAGTGGGAGAGACCCAGTACTTC.